The 24 T cell receptor beta chains listed next were all sequenced from one sample in a study of vaccination and CD4 T cells after COVID-19. Cultured CD4+ T-cell DNA underwent Oncomine TCR Beta short-read sequencing. TCRdb passed the PCR reads through MiXCR, listing each CDR3 protein once. The sample includes about 7,000 distinct CDR3 sequences, about 45% of them seen just once. These receptors are not linked to any known antigen. Noted treatment: roughly ten-day PBMC culture with coronavirus spike peptide pools or control peptides (ViraFEST assay). Investigators obtained the unexposed donor's CD4+ T cells before the COVID-19 pandemic (2011-2018). The sequenced sample was CD4+ T cells from blood, cultured in vitro. These receptor sequences come from a human donor in good health.

This clonotype was picked up a small number of times. V is TRBV6-1 and J is TRBJ1-5; possible D gene TRBD1, 6 bases. The CDR3 sequence is 14 residues long. Germline V lookup: CDR1 MNHNS, CDR2 SASEGT. V lost 5 bases to trimming and J lost 7 bases, with 15 bases between them. The DNA of the CDR3 is TGTGCCAGCAGTCCCCGCGCAGGGGAACAGCCCCAGCATTTT. Amino acids: CASSPRAGEQPQHF.

This chain connects TRBV9 to TRBJ1-2; weak D call: TRBD1 (5 bases). Trimming left V 0 bases short and J 2 bases short, with 8 bases between. CDR3 size: 14 residues. CDR1 and CDR2 from the germline V gene are SGDLS and YYNGEE. The CDR3 bases are TGTGCCAGCAGCGTAGGTGGACACAACTATGGCTACACCTTC. It codes for CASSVGGHNYGYTF.

This clonotype was seen a few times. V is TRBV6-1 and J is TRBJ1-5; no definite D call. The CDR3 runs to 13 residues. CDR1 and CDR2 (germline): MNHNS, SASEGT. Trimming removed 7 bases at V and 0 bases at J, with 7 bases between. The CDR3 sequence is CASMKVSNQPQHF. CDR3 nucleotide sequence: TGTGCCAGCATGAAGGTTAGCAATCAGCCCCAGCATTTT.

This clonotype has just one count. This chain joins TRBV6-5 and TRBJ1-2, with D perhaps matching TRBD1 (5 bases). The CDR3 contains 14 residues. V lost 4 bases and J 8 bases, leaving 17 bases between the germline ends. Per germline, CDR1 MNHEY and CDR2 SVGAGI. The CDR3 region is CASSSATDSRGYTF. The CDR3, as DNA: TGTGCCAGCAGTTCCGCGACAGATTCGCGGGGCTACACCTTC.

This clonotype appeared a few times. One end of the junction varies from germline; a read error may be responsible. The chain recombines TRBV6-1 with TRBJ1-2; D gene ambiguous. Germline values: CDR1 MNHNS, CDR2 SASEGT. This CDR3 is built from 10 residues. In nucleotides, the CDR3 is TGTGCCAGCAGTGATTCGAGACCGTCCTTC. Encoded protein: CASSDSRPSF.

The V and J genes are TRBV5-5 and TRBJ1-2; D not resolved. V lost 1 base and J lost 8, with 9 bases in between. Germline values: CDR1 SGHKS, CDR2 YYEKEE (reference sequence). The CDR3 is 12 residues long. CDR3 amino acids: CASSLQREGYTF. CDR3 coding DNA: TGTGCCAGCAGCTTGCAACGGGAGGGCTACACCTTC.

The V and J genes are TRBV5-1 and TRBJ2-7, with TRBD2 matching 9 bases. The CDR3 length is 16 residues. The J segment lost 1 base and the V segment lost 0 bases, leaving 5 bases of the junction unmatched. Germline loops: CDR1 SGHRS, CDR2 YFSETQ. The DNA for the CDR3 is TGCGCCAGCAGCTTGGCGGCTAGCGGGGTATCCTACGAGCAGTACTTC. Translating gives CASSLAASGVSYEQYF.

This chain connects TRBV7-9 to TRBJ1-1, with D possibly TRBD1 on 6 matching bases. V was trimmed by 5 bases and J by 4 bases, leaving 11 bases between them. Germline values: CDR1 SEHNR, CDR2 FQNEAQ (reference sequence). The CDR3 totals 13 residues. The CDR3 sequence: CASSAGVGTEAFF. DNA for the CDR3: TGTGCCAGCAGCGCAGGGGTTGGCACTGAAGCTTTCTTT.

V and J are TRBV5-1 and TRBJ1-1, with D hard to call. V was clipped by 2 bases and J by 1 base, with 12 bases between them. CDR1 and CDR2 (germline): SGHRS, YFSETQ. This CDR3 is 15 amino acids long. The CDR3 region is CASSFSLAGNTEAFF. The DNA for the CDR3 is TGCGCCAGCAGCTTTTCGTTGGCAGGGAACACTGAAGCTTTCTTT.

J is TRBJ2-1 and V is TRBV20-1; D assignment may be TRBD1 or TRBD2 (5 bases each). This CDR3 comprises 11 residues. Per the germline V gene, CDR1 is DFQATT and CDR2 is SNEGSKA (reference sequence). V was trimmed by 6 bases and J by 5 bases, leaving 8 bases between them. The CDR3 region is CSAMGHNEQFF. Here the CDR3 DNA reads TGCAGTGCCATGGGACACAATGAGCAGTTCTTC.

The chain uses TRBV7-6 and TRBJ1-6; 8 nucleotides match TRBD1. The germline V gene has CDR1 SGHVS and CDR2 FNYEAQ. This CDR3 spans 14 amino acids. V lost 5 bases and J lost 7; bases outside the gene matches: 4. The CDR3 sequence: CASSMTGENSPLHF. The CDR3 nucleotides are TGTGCCAGCAGCATGACAGGGGAAAATTCACCCCTCCACTTT.

V usage is TRBV5-6 and J usage is TRBJ1-1; D unclear. V was shortened by 2 bases and J by 4 bases, with 9 bases between the two germline ends. CDR3 length: 13 residues. CDR1 is SGHDT, CDR2 YYEEEE, per germline. CDR3 sequence (DNA): TGTGCCAGCAGCTTCTCTGCTCGCACTGAAGCTTTCTTT. Amino acids: CASSFSARTEAFF.

This chain uses TRBV6-5 with TRBJ2-7; TRBD2 agrees at 9 bases. The V gene end was trimmed by 2 bases and the J gene end by 4 bases; junction bases not matched to a gene: 6. The CDR3 totals 15 residues. Germline values: CDR1 MNHEY, CDR2 SVGAGI. The CDR3 spells CASSYRASGVYEQYF. CDR3 DNA: TGTGCCAGCAGTTACCGGGCTAGCGGGGTTTACGAGCAGTACTTC.

The gene calls are TRBV12-5 and TRBJ1-1; the D is unclear. The CDR3 is 14 amino acids. Germline V CDR1 and CDR2: LGHNT, FRNRAP. V gave up 2 bases and J gave up 1 base, with 8 bases separating them. CDR3 loop: CASGLSTQNTEAFF. The CDR3, as DNA: TGTGCTAGTGGTTTGTCTACACAGAACACTGAAGCTTTCTTT.

With respect to this clonotype: One end of the junction is discordant with germline, which a read error may explain. V is TRBV12-3 or TRBV12-4 and J is TRBJ2-7, with TRBD1 identical over 10 bases. The CDR3 has 16 residues. DNA of the CDR3: TGTGCCAGCAGTTTAAGGGGACAGGGGCAAGGCTACGAGCAGCACTTC. Its translation: CASSLRGQGQGYEQHF.

In nucleotides, the CDR3 is TGCAGTGCTAGAGATCCCCGCAGGCTGAACACCGGGGAGCTGTTTTTT. Its protein product is CSARDPRRLNTGELFF. The chain joins TRBV20-1 to TRBJ2-2; D ambiguous. This CDR3 has 16 residues. V dropped 0 bases and J dropped 1 base, with 12 bases sitting between them. The germline V gene has CDR1 DFQATT and CDR2 SNEGSKA (reference sequence).

This clonotype was counted a few times. The chain has TRBV5-1 and TRBJ2-7; possibly TRBD1 or TRBD2 for D (5 bases each). The germline V and J ends were trimmed by 0 bases and 0 bases, with 7 bases remaining between them. Germline V gene data show CDR1 as SGHRS and CDR2 as YFSETQ. The CDR3 runs to 14 residues. CDR3 loop: CASSLEGSSYEQYF. DNA for the CDR3: TGCGCCAGCAGCTTGGAGGGGAGCTCCTACGAGCAGTACTTC.

This clonotype was observed a single time. V usage is TRBV25-1 and J usage is TRBJ2-7; the D is unclear. The CDR3 loop spans 12 amino acids. V shed 7 bases and J shed 3 bases, with 10 bases lying between them. Germline loops: CDR1 MGHDK, CDR2 SYGVNS. In DNA form, the CDR3 reads TGTGCCAGCAAAAGGGAAAACTACGAGCAGTACTTC. The encoded protein is CASKRENYEQYF.

The J gene is TRBJ1-2, the V gene TRBV2, with D hard to call. Germline CDR1 SNHLY, CDR2 FYNNEI. This CDR3 is 13 amino acids long. Trimming shortened V by 2 bases and J by 8 bases, and 12 bases separated the two germline ends. CDR3: CASSEWEDNGYTF. The DNA of the CDR3 is TGTGCCAGCAGTGAATGGGAGGATAACGGCTACACCTTC.

This clonotype was seen only once. The chain combines TRBV7-8 with TRBJ1-2, with unresolved D. Germline V gives CDR1 SGHVS, CDR2 FQNEAQ. The CDR3 is 13 amino acids. Trimming removed 3 bases from V and 4 bases from J, with 9 bases in between. The CDR3 sequence: CASSLARAYGYTF. CDR3 in DNA: TGTGCCAGCAGCTTGGCACGGGCCTATGGCTACACCTTC. The variable domain in full, completed from reference TRBV7-8 and TRBJ1-2, reads GAGVSQSPRYKVAKRGQDVALRCDPISGHVSLFWYQQALGQGPEFLTYFQNEAQLDKSGLPSDRFFAERPEGSVSTLKIQRTQQEDSAVYLCASSLARAYGYTFGSGTRLTVV.

J is TRBJ1-2 and V is TRBV6-1; maybe TRBD1 (6 bases). This CDR3 is 17 amino acids long. Germline lookup yields CDR1 MNHNS and CDR2 SASEGT. V was trimmed by 6 bases and J by 1 base, leaving 21 bases between them. The CDR3 bases are TGTGCCAGCAGCCCAAGGGGGGACTTGACTGGTAACTATGGCTACACCTTC. Translating it yields CASSPRGDLTGNYGYTF.

The chain recombines TRBV6-5 with TRBJ1-2, with a weak D call TRBD1 (5 bases). V lost 2 bases to trimming and J lost 8 bases, with 9 bases between them. Germline CDR1 reads MNHEY; CDR2 reads SVGAGI. CDR3 length equals 12 residues. The CDR3 spells CASSYARGGYTF. CDR3 sequence (DNA): TGTGCCAGCAGTTACGCTCGGGGCGGCTACACCTTC.

The chain joins TRBV6-1 to TRBJ1-1; D remains unclear. The V gene's germline CDR1 is MNHNS and CDR2 SASEGT. This CDR3 is 12 amino acids long. V was cut by 3 bases and J by 0 bases, with 2 bases left in between. The CDR3 spells CASSEVNTEAFF. The DNA for the CDR3 is TGTGCCAGCAGTGAGGTGAACACTGAAGCTTTCTTT.

This chain uses TRBV2 with TRBJ1-1; 7 nucleotides match TRBD1. The CDR3 length is 14 residues. Germline CDR1 is SNHLY and CDR2 is FYNNEI. V lost 4 bases and J lost 2; bases outside the gene matches: 4. The CDR3 loop is CASSAGTVNTEAFF. The DNA for the CDR3 is TGTGCCAGCAGTGCTGGGACAGTAAACACTGAAGCTTTCTTT.